This TCR beta chain was identified in a study of blood T cell repertoires in COVID-19 (dated by TCRdb to between 2020 and 2021). With regard to the full study: Samples from collaborators originated in the United States, Italy and Spain and spanned both the acute and convalescent phases of COVID-19. The material from the prospective study consisted of cDNA or gDNA derived from T cells, B-cell-depleted T cells, or PBMCs. Deeply sampled blood TCRbeta repertoires from subjects exposed to, actively infected with, or recovered from COVID-19 were included in the dataset. The repertoires were released in a freely available public database intended as a resource for research on the immune response to SARS-CoV-2. Samples were obtained from the ongoing ImmuneRACE study (first 160 participants) and from 1,000 to 1,500 subjects provided by 6 global collaborators. A de-identified subject ID, COVID-19 status, age in years and sex were almost always included in the sample metadata. HLA class I and class II types, where available, came from metadata supplied by the sample provider rather than from assay-based typing. The research as a whole found: Clinical and demographic metadata were provided uncurated, with the amount varying by source and participant.

TCRbeta CDR3 regions were amplified from genomic DNA by means of the immunoSEQ Assay, a bias-controlled multiplex PCR. As for the authors' bioinformatics: Nucleated cell counts per sample were estimated from amplification of reference gene primers within the assay. Sequence reads were collapsed and filtered to measure the absolute abundance of every unique TCRbeta CDR3 rearrangement. For each sample, productive Simpson clonality was calculated by taking the square root of Simpson's diversity index across productive rearrangements. TCRdb retrieved this table from immuneACCESS and kept in-frame rearrangements only. Not all clones are present; in checked studies, unresolved V genes account for under half, and no reason is known for the remainder. D and trimming were read from the DNA, whereas the V and J calls and clone size are those reported in that table. For this sample the table gives about 160,000 clones, of which roughly 81% were detected only once. The ten top clones hold under 6.5% of the sample.

Turning to this clone: No antigen is known for it. Nothing much larger sits one base from this clone, and base qualities are not available.

In Seattle, one collaborating source enrolled patients while the infection was active and tracked those patients longitudinally over the course of disease. The collaborating institutions used their own protocols to collect whole blood in K2EDTA tubes. Collaborator samples were shipped for TCRbeta analysis as frozen whole blood, isolated PBMCs, or DNA extracted from either sample type. The CDR3 starts with the cysteine, ends with the phenylalanine, and has 13 residues. Just CDR3 DNA is preserved here, 39 bases in frame from base 1. V lost 1 base and J lost 6 bases; the stretch between them is 7 bases long. The germline V gene (reference sequence) yields SEHNR for CDR1 and FQNEAQ for CDR2.

This receptor was taken from a woman aged 50 to 60 with COVID-19, enrolled during active disease. Recombination linked TRBV7-9 to TRBJ2-1; the D gene remains uncertain. Material: peripheral blood. At the DNA level, the sequence is TGTGCCAGCAGCTTAGTTTCACTCAATGAGCAGTTCTTC. Its product reads: CASSLVSLNEQFF.